Presented here are 13 T cell receptor beta chains from one specimen sequenced in a study of T cell responses to AZD1222 COVID-19 vaccine. Sequenced by immunoSEQ multiplex PCR; TCRdb stores in-frame clones only, minus some. The sample lists around 100,000 clones; roughly 84% were seen once. The source was peripheral blood, collected on day 0 of AZD1222 vaccination. These receptors were taken from an adult in good health.

This clone has just a few counts. The chain links TRBV7-3 to TRBJ2-7, with TRBD2 identical over 11 bases. Losses at the gene ends were 5 bases for V and 4 bases for J; bases not matched to a gene: 7. The germline V gene encodes CDR1 SGHTA and CDR2 FQGTGA. This CDR3 is built from 15 residues. For the CDR3, the DNA is TGTGCCAGCAGCCGTGACTCTAGCGGGGGGTACGAGCAGTACTTC. Translation: CASSRDSSGGYEQYF.

This chain uses TRBV5-6 with TRBJ1-1, with D maybe TRBD1 (5 bases). Germline values: CDR1 SGHDT, CDR2 YYEEEE. The CDR3 is made up of 15 amino acids. V was pared by 3 bases and J by 6 bases, with 18 bases between. As DNA, the CDR3 is TGTGCCAGCAGCTCGGGTGGGGGTCGGATATCTGAAGCTTTCTTT. Translating gives CASSSGGGRISEAFF.

This clone was counted a few times. In nucleotides, the CDR3 is TGTGCCAGTAGAATCCCGGGGGCAAATGAAAAACTGTTTTTT. Residues: CASRIPGANEKLFF. The chain links TRBV19 to TRBJ1-4, with D possibly matching TRBD1 (6 bases). V gave up 6 bases and J gave up 5 bases, with 13 bases separating them. There are 14 residues in the CDR3. CDR1 is LNHDA and CDR2 is SQIVND in the germline V gene (reference sequence). The variable domain in full, completed from reference TRBV19 and TRBJ1-4, reads DGGITQSPKYLFRKEGQNVTLSCEQNLNHDAMYWYRQDPGQGLRLIYYSQIVNDFQKGDIAEGYSVSREKKESFPLTVTSAQKNPTAFYLCASRIPGANEKLFFGSGTQLSVL.

J is TRBJ2-2 and V is TRBV2; 7 positions match TRBD1. Germline V gives CDR1 SNHLY, CDR2 FYNNEI. This CDR3 is 15 amino acids long. J lost 4 bases, V lost 4 bases, and 6 bases had no gene match. CDR3 sequence reads: CASSGGQTFTGELFF. In nucleotides, the CDR3 is TGTGCCAGCAGTGGGGGACAGACATTCACCGGGGAGCTGTTTTTT. The whole variable domain, filled in from reference TRBV2 and TRBJ2-2, reads EPEVTQTPSHQVTQMGQEVILRCVPISNHLYFYWYRQILGQKVEFLVSFYNNEISEKSEIFDDQFSVERPDGSNFTLKIRSTKLEDSAMYFCASSGGQTFTGELFFGEGSRLTVL.

This chain links TRBV28 with TRBJ1-1; the D is unclear. The CDR3 spans 11 residues. Germline V gives CDR1 MDHEN, CDR2 SYDVKM. V lost 10 bases and J 4 bases, leaving 10 bases between the germline ends. This CDR3 is CATLRGTEAFF. CDR3 sequence (DNA): TGTGCCACTCTCCGGGGCACTGAAGCTTTCTTT.

V usage is TRBV5-4 and J usage is TRBJ1-4; no definite D call. CDR1 and CDR2 from the germline V gene are SGHNT and YYREEE (reference sequence). CDR3 length: 17 residues. V was trimmed by 4 bases and J by 0 bases, leaving 16 bases between them. CDR3 sequence: CASSRAGISSTNEKLFF. The DNA of the CDR3 is TGTGCCAGCAGCCGGGCGGGAATAAGCTCAACTAATGAAAAACTGTTTTTT.

The CDR3 nucleotides are TGTGCCAGCCGATTTACCGGGCTCGAGCAGTACTTC. It translates to CASRFTGLEQYF. V is TRBV18 and J is TRBJ2-7; no firm D call. CDR1 KGHSH and CDR2 LQKENI come from the germline V gene. V gave up 8 bases and J gave up 6 bases, with 14 bases separating them. The CDR3 sequence is 12 residues long. Based on the CDR3 plus reference TRBV18 and TRBJ2-7, the full variable domain is NAGVMQNPRHLVRRRGQEARLRCSPMKGHSHVYWYRQLPEEGLKFMVYLQKENIIDESGMPKERFSAEFPKEGPSILRIQQVVRGDSAAYFCASRFTGLEQYFGPGTRLTVT.

The V gene is TRBV7-3, the J gene TRBJ2-7, with D unresolved. V shed 2 bases and J shed 6 bases, with 11 bases lying between them. Germline-derived CDR1 and CDR2 are SGHTA and FQGTGA. The CDR3 runs to 13 residues. CDR3 nucleotides: TGTGCCAGCAGCTTATCTTATGGTAGCGAGCAGTACTTC. Translation: CASSLSYGSEQYF.

This sequence joins TRBV7-2 and TRBJ2-5, with TRBD2 matching over 15 bases. V shed 0 bases and J 4 bases; nucleotides not matched to a gene: 6. Germline loops: CDR1 SGHTA, CDR2 FQGNSA. This CDR3 comprises 18 residues. CDR3 loop: CASSLAGLAGGSGETQYF. CDR3 in DNA: TGTGCCAGCAGCTTAGCTGGACTAGCGGGAGGGTCGGGAGAGACCCAGTACTTC.

The rearrangement joins TRBV7-2 to TRBJ2-2, with D possibly being TRBD2 (5 bases). The CDR3 runs 18 residues. Germline CDR1 reads SGHTA; CDR2 reads FQGNSA. Trimming cost V 1 base and J 2 bases, with 17 bases left between them. CDR3 sequence (DNA): TGTGCCAGCAGCTTAGGTTCACCGCGGGCCACAAACACCGGGGAGCTGTTTTTT. It codes for CASSLGSPRATNTGELFF. The complete variable domain, with remaining parts taken from reference TRBV7-2 and TRBJ2-2, reads GAGVSQSPSNKVTEKGKDVELRCDPISGHTALYWYRQSLGQGLEFLIYFQGNSAPDKSGLPSDRFSAERTGGSVSTLTIQRTQQEDSAVYLCASSLGSPRATNTGELFFGEGSRLTVL.

This clone has ten or more counts. The chain has TRBV3-1 (or the pseudogene TRBV3-2) and TRBJ2-2; TRBD2 matches 11 bases. V gave up 4 bases and J gave up 6 bases; unmatched junction bases: 7. CDR3 length equals 16 residues. The germline gives CDR1 LGHDT, CDR2 YNNKEL (reference sequence). The CDR3 spells CASSPFLAGGSGELFF. The CDR3, as DNA: TGTGCCAGCAGCCCATTCCTAGCGGGAGGATCCGGGGAGCTGTTTTTT.

V and J are TRBV6-1 and TRBJ1-1, with D unresolved. Per germline, CDR1 MNHNS and CDR2 SASEGT. Trimming removed 3 bases from V and 4 bases from J, with 12 bases in between. The CDR3 runs 14 residues. The CDR3 DNA reads as TGTGCCAGCAGTGACCGTCTGGGGTTCACTGAAGCTTTCTTT. It yields the protein CASSDRLGFTEAFF.

The rearrangement uses TRBV5-4 and TRBJ1-2; D is undetermined. V lost 0 bases, J lost 8 bases, and 8 bases lay in between. The germline V gene has CDR1 SGHNT and CDR2 YYREEE (reference sequence). The CDR3 has 12 residues. CDR3 nucleotide sequence: TGTGCCAGCAGCTTGGGGTATGGGGGCTACACCTTC. This encodes CASSLGYGGYTF.